A single sample gave rise to the 20 T cell receptor beta chains below, sequenced in a study of personalized T cell therapy for brain tumors. Sequencing started from RNA extracted from peptide-stimulated T cells. This table comes from immunoSEQ multiplex PCR, and its TCRdb copy is limited to in-frame clones, with some not included. Of about 1,800 clones in the sample, around 20% were seen once. Which antigens these TCRs recognize remains unknown. Source material: a T cell product expanded with peptides in culture. The receptors shown here come from a human donor with medulloblastoma.

Sample share makes this clone medium-sized. This chain links TRBV10-2 with TRBJ2-2; TRBD1 agrees at 9 bases. V shed 6 bases and J 8 bases; nucleotides not matched to a gene: 7. The CDR3 totals 14 residues. From germline, CDR1 is WSHSY and CDR2 SAAADI. The CDR3 nucleotides are TGCGCCAGCAGCCGGGACAGGGCGGGAGGGGAGCTGTTTTTT. It specifies CASSRDRAGGELFF.

The J gene is TRBJ2-7, the V gene TRBV29-1; TRBD2 agrees at 7 bases. The V segment lost 6 bases and the J segment 6 bases; nucleotides outside the gene matches: 8. The germline V gene has CDR1 SQVTM and CDR2 ANQGSEA. The CDR3 runs 12 residues. The chain's CDR3 is CSVHGGVSEQYF. CDR3 coding DNA: TGCAGCGTCCATGGGGGGGTCTCCGAGCAGTACTTC.

This clone appeared many times. J is TRBJ2-7 and V is TRBV12-3 or TRBV12-4; D is undetermined. The V and J ends lost 0 bases and 5 bases respectively, with 5 bases between them. The CDR3 loop spans 12 amino acids. The CDR3 loop reads CASSLALDEQYF. CDR3 nucleotide sequence: TGTGCCAGCAGTTTAGCTCTAGACGAGCAGTACTTC.

This clone is termed medium-sized. The CDR3 region is CASSYSIAVESGPNTGELFF. DNA of the CDR3: TGTGCCAGCAGTTACTCGATCGCAGTGGAGAGCGGACCGAACACCGGGGAGCTGTTTTTT. The V call is TRBV6-2 or TRBV6-3, the J call TRBJ2-2, with TRBD2 as a possible D gene (5 bases). V lost 0 bases and J 0 bases, leaving 20 bases between the germline ends. This CDR3 has 20 residues. Per germline, CDR1 MNHEY and CDR2 SVGEGT.

In this sample, this clone turned up many times. The V and J genes are TRBV4-1 and TRBJ1-4; a weak D match, TRBD1 (5 bases). Germline V gene data show CDR1 as MGHRA and CDR2 as YSYEKL. The V and J ends lost 1 base and 7 bases respectively, with 13 bases between them. The CDR3 loop spans 15 amino acids. The CDR3, as DNA: TGCGCCAGCAGCCAAGGGGCTAAGGGACCTGAAAAACTGTTTTTT. Amino acid sequence: CASSQGAKGPEKLFF.

About this clone: This is likely a read error, given that the CDR3 carries no conserved phenylalanine or tryptophan at its end. CDR3 residues: CARSLVGRGANVLTC. The CDR3 DNA sequence: TGTGCCCGCAGTTTAGTTGGGCGGGGGGCCAACGTCCTGACTTGC. V usage is TRBV28 and J usage is TRBJ2-6; D gene ambiguous. The CDR3 runs 15 residues. The germline CDR1 and CDR2 sequences are MDHEN and SYDVKM.

The J gene is TRBJ2-7, the V gene TRBV24-1; a weak D match, TRBD1 (6 bases). This CDR3 has 15 residues. Germline assignment: CDR1 KGHDR and CDR2 SFDVKD. The ends were cut back, 0 bases at V and 3 bases at J, with 11 bases in the middle. CDR3 in amino acids: CATSDLLSRGYEQYF. The DNA of the CDR3 is TGTGCCACCAGTGATTTGTTATCCAGGGGCTACGAGCAGTACTTC.

As concerns this clone: The conserved phenylalanine or tryptophan normally closing the CDR3 is absent here, so this likely arose from a read error. The DNA is omitted, as the CDR3 cannot be located on it reliably, and the CDR3 follows TCRdb's listing. The V gene is TRBV18, the J gene TRBJ1-4. The CDR3 comprises 13 residues, both ends counted. Germline-derived CDR1 and CDR2 are KGHSH and LQKENI. The CDR3 is CASSPTLRDGINV.

With regard to this clone: A read error may be the cause here, since a much bigger clone is one base away. Other DNA variants within this sample encode the same CDR3. The rearrangement uses TRBV28 and TRBJ2-2, with 10 bases matching TRBD1. Germline lookup yields CDR1 MDHEN and CDR2 SYDVKM. The CDR3 loop spans 19 amino acids. The chain's CDR3 is CASSLRRLIRTGGIGELFF. The DNA of the CDR3 is TGTGCCAGCAGTTTACGTCGCCTAATCCGGACAGGGGGTATCGGGGAGCTTTTTTTT.

This clone was found once. V is TRBV29-1 and J is TRBJ2-7, with 7 bases matching TRBD2. Germline CDR1 reads SQVTM; CDR2 reads ANQGSEA. This CDR3 is built from 13 residues. CDR3 bases: TGCACCGTCCCTGGGGGGGTCTCCTACGAGCAGTACTTC. Translated, it gives CTVPGGVSYEQYF.

This clone was observed a handful of times. V and J are TRBV28 and TRBJ2-1; maybe TRBD1 (6 bases). This CDR3 is 13 amino acids long. Per the germline V gene, CDR1 is MDHEN and CDR2 is SYDVKM. Trimming took 2 bases from V and 7 from J, leaving 9 bases between them. The DNA for the CDR3 is TGTGCCAGCAGTTTACCCAGGGGAAATGAGCAGTTCTTC. Translating gives CASSLPRGNEQFF.

The J gene is TRBJ1-5, the V gene TRBV13; 8 positions match TRBD1. V shed 1 base, J shed 16 bases, and the junction held 30 bases outside the gene matches. Germline V gene lookup returns CDR1 PRHDT and CDR2 FYEKMQ (reference sequence). This CDR3 has 20 amino acids. DNA of the CDR3: TGTGCCAGCAGCTTAGATGGGATTAGGGACAGGTCGGGCAATAGCAATCAGCCCCATTTT. It yields the protein CASSLDGIRDRSGNSNQPHF.

This clone was detected only a few times. The genes are TRBV4-1 and TRBJ1-6; TRBD1 is a possible D gene (6 bases). The CDR3 runs to 16 residues. The germline V gene encodes CDR1 MGHRA and CDR2 YSYEKL. Between the trimmed V and J ends, which lost 4 bases and 0 bases, there was a span of 10 bases. The CDR3 reads CASSPEGVSYNSPLHF. The CDR3 DNA follows: TGCGCCAGCAGCCCCGAGGGGGTCTCCTATAATTCACCCCTCCACTTT.

This clone was seen at least ten times. The J gene is TRBJ2-7, the V gene TRBV27; TRBD2 agrees at 10 bases. After removal of 4 bases from V and 6 bases from J, the junction contained 6 bases not matched to a gene. The CDR3 has 14 amino acids. The V gene's germline CDR1 is MNHEY and CDR2 SMNVEV (reference sequence). The CDR3 sequence: CASSSSAGGFEQYF. For the CDR3, the DNA is TGTGCCAGCAGTTCCTCAGCGGGAGGGTTCGAGCAGTACTTC.

This clone was counted only a few times. J is TRBJ2-7 and V is TRBV19; D gene uncertain. V gave up 3 bases and J gave up 3 bases, with 9 bases separating them. The CDR3 runs 13 residues. In germline, CDR1 is LNHDA, CDR2 SQIVND (reference sequence). CDR3 loop: CASSIQADYEQYF. The CDR3, as DNA: TGTGCCAGTAGTATCCAGGCCGACTACGAGCAGTACTTC.

The chain uses TRBV30 and TRBJ2-6, with D uncertain. This CDR3 region has 14 residues. Trimming left V 0 bases short and J 0 bases short, with 3 bases between. CDR1 and CDR2 from the germline V gene are GTSNPN and SVGIG (reference sequence). The CDR3 region has the DNA TGTGCCTGGAGTGTCCTCTCTGGGGCCAACGTCCTGACTTTC. It yields the protein CAWSVLSGANVLTF.

This clone is labeled as medium-sized. V gene TRBV7-8 combines with J gene TRBJ2-5, with TRBD2 matching over 7 bases. The V gene end was trimmed by 2 bases and the J gene end by 1 base; junction bases not matched to a gene: 10. This CDR3 has 17 amino acids. Germline loops: CDR1 SGHVS, CDR2 FQNEAQ. The CDR3 reads CASSLYPEWGGQETQYF. The DNA of the CDR3 is TGTGCCAGCAGCTTATACCCTGAGTGGGGGGGCCAAGAGACCCAGTACTTC. Filled out from reference TRBV7-8 and TRBJ2-5, the complete variable domain reads GAGVSQSPRYKVAKRGQDVALRCDPISGHVSLFWYQQALGQGPEFLTYFQNEAQLDKSGLPSDRFFAERPEGSVSTLKIQRTQQEDSAVYLCASSLYPEWGGQETQYFGPGTRLLVL.

This clone has only one observation. The conserved phenylalanine or tryptophan normally closing the CDR3 is absent here, so this likely arose from a read error. This chain connects TRBV28 to TRBJ2-6; 8 bases fit TRBD2. In germline, CDR1 is MDHEN, CDR2 SYDVKM. The CDR3 is 15 residues long. The chain's CDR3 is CASSLVGRGANGLTC. As DNA, the CDR3 is TGTGCCAGCAGTTTAGTTGGGCGGGGGGCCAACGGCCTGACTTGC.

By its share, this clone is large. The chain combines TRBV28 with TRBJ2-7; a weak D match, TRBD2 (6 bases). The germline gives CDR1 MDHEN, CDR2 SYDVKM. The CDR3 has 15 residues. Trimming removed 3 bases from V and 2 bases from J, with 14 bases in between. CDR3 in DNA: TGTGCCAGCAGTTTGTCGGCGGGACGAGCCTACGAGCAGTACTTC. Its translation: CASSLSAGRAYEQYF.

There are a few counts of this clone. V gene TRBV27 combines with J gene TRBJ2-3, with 7 bases fitting TRBD1. V was clipped by 4 bases and J by 3 bases; unmatched bases: 4. CDR1 and CDR2 from the germline V gene are MNHEY and SMNVEV (reference sequence). This CDR3 is built from 14 residues. The CDR3 DNA reads TGTGCCAGCAGTTGGGTCAGGGGGACAGATACGCAGTATTTT. It specifies CASSWVRGTDTQYF.